Below are 20 T cell receptor beta chains sequenced from a single sample in a study of response to subunit inactivated influenza vaccine. MiXCR, run by TCRdb on the RT-PCR reads, gives a single entry per CDR3 protein. The sample has about 520,000 distinct CDR3 sequences, approximately 6.9% seen once; the top ten hold over 10%. The material sequenced was PBMCs from blood, taken around 2 years after vaccination. These receptor sequences come from a man aged 45 to 75 who received an inactivated influenza vaccine.

V and J are TRBV15 and TRBJ2-3; D not certain. Germline CDR1 LNHNV, CDR2 YYDKDF (reference sequence). CDR3 length: 12 amino acids. V gave up 2 bases and J gave up 3 bases, with 3 bases separating them. CDR3 coding DNA: TGTGCCACCAGCAGATATACAGATACGCAGTATTTT. Protein product: CATSRYTDTQYF.

This clonotype was seen many times. V usage is TRBV16 and J usage is TRBJ2-1; 10 positions agree with TRBD2. This CDR3 region has 16 residues. V lost 2 bases to trimming and J lost 1 base; unmatched junction nucleotides: 2. Germline CDR1 is KGHSY and CDR2 is FQNENV. CDR3 coding DNA: TGTGCCAGCAGCCAACTTAGCGGGGGGTCCTACAATGAGCAGTTCTTC. This translates into CASSQLSGGSYNEQFF.

V usage is TRBV20-1 and J usage is TRBJ1-1, with no clear D. The CDR3 has 13 residues. Germline loops: CDR1 DFQATT, CDR2 SNEGSKA (reference sequence). V lost 4 bases and J 7 bases, leaving 16 bases between the germline ends. The CDR3 DNA follows: TGCAGTGCTAACCTCGGACGCGTCGGTGAAGCTTTCTTT. Translation: CSANLGRVGEAFF.

This chain connects TRBV30 to TRBJ1-2; D gene unclear. This CDR3 is 14 amino acids long. Germline V gives CDR1 GTSNPN, CDR2 SVGIG (reference sequence). With 1 base removed from V and 3 bases from J, the gap between germline ends came to 12 bases. In DNA, the CDR3 is TGTGCCTGGAGTGGGCTCGGCGGGGACTATGGCTACACCTTC. Encoded protein: CAWSGLGGDYGYTF.

This clonotype was recorded a few times. This chain links TRBV10-3 with TRBJ1-1; 8 bases line up with TRBD1. The trim removed 10 bases at V and 0 bases at J, leaving 7 bases unmatched. The CDR3 totals 14 residues. Germline V gene data show CDR1 as ENHRY and CDR2 as SYGVKD. The CDR3 protein is CATAGTGMNTEAFF. The CDR3 DNA sequence: TGTGCCACGGCCGGGACAGGCATGAACACTGAAGCTTTCTTT.

This clonotype was detected a few times. This rearrangement joins TRBV10-3 to TRBJ1-1, with D maybe TRBD1 (6 bases). V was trimmed by 5 bases and J by 2 bases, leaving 12 bases between them. This CDR3 has 14 amino acids. The germline CDR1 and CDR2 sequences are ENHRY and SYGVKD. CDR3 sequence reads: CAISLTDSNTEAFF. CDR3 DNA sequence: TGTGCCATCAGTCTTACGGACAGCAACACTGAAGCTTTCTTT.

This clonotype was detected only a few times. V usage is TRBV6-2 or TRBV6-3 and J usage is TRBJ1-2; TRBD1 might be the D (5 bases). This CDR3 is 14 amino acids long. Between the trimmed V and J ends, which lost 7 bases and 4 bases, there was a span of 16 bases. CDR1 and CDR2 from the germline V gene are MNHEY and SVGEGT. CDR3 protein: CASTAGPTLYGYTF. The CDR3 DNA reads TGTGCCAGCACCGCGGGACCAACTCTCTATGGCTACACCTTC.

This clonotype was recorded many times. V is TRBV20-1 and J is TRBJ1-2; possibly TRBD1 for D (6 bases). Trimming took off 0 bases at V and 13 bases at J, with 15 bases between the two ends. Germline CDR1 DFQATT, CDR2 SNEGSKA (reference sequence). This CDR3 region has 12 residues. The CDR3 region has the DNA TGCAGTGCTAGAGATGGGACACCTACTACCACCTTC. Protein: CSARDGTPTTTF.

Ten or more counts support this clonotype. The CDR3 region is CASSKGFQPQHF. The CDR3 DNA is TGTGCCAGCAGCAAAGGGTTTCAGCCCCAGCATTTT. The chain couples TRBV3-1 to TRBJ1-5; D uncertain. This CDR3 is built from 12 residues. Between the trimmed V and J ends, which lost 5 bases and 6 bases, there was a span of 8 bases. Looked up from germline, CDR1 is LGHDT and CDR2 is YNNKEL (reference sequence).

This clonotype was counted ten times or more. V is TRBV6-1 and J is TRBJ1-5, with 11 nucleotides matching TRBD1. After removal of 8 bases from V and 4 bases from J, the junction contained 4 bases not matched to a gene. The CDR3 is 14 residues long. Germline V gene sequence: CDR1 MNHNS, CDR2 SASEGT. CDR3 in amino acids: CASGDRGMNQPQHF. The CDR3 DNA sequence: TGTGCCAGCGGGGACAGGGGGATGAATCAGCCCCAGCATTTT.

The chain couples TRBV20-1 to TRBJ2-1; TRBD2 might be the D (6 bases). CDR3 length: 13 residues. The germline V gene encodes CDR1 DFQATT and CDR2 SNEGSKA (reference sequence). V was cut by 0 bases and J by 8 bases, with 11 bases left in between. The CDR3 protein is CSAREGGRDEQFF. The CDR3 DNA reads as TGCAGTGCTAGAGAGGGGGGTCGGGATGAGCAGTTCTTC.

V and J are TRBV4-2 and TRBJ1-3, with TRBD1 identical over 7 bases. The CDR3 contains 15 residues. Germline CDR1 reads LGHNA; CDR2 reads YNFKEQ. V shed 4 bases, J shed 4 bases, and the junction held 7 bases outside the gene matches. DNA of the CDR3: TGTGCCAGCAGCCGAGTGGGACAGAAAGGAAACACCATATATTTT. Translation: CASSRVGQKGNTIYF.

This clonotype has only a few counts. The chain carries TRBV9 and TRBJ2-4, with 13 bases lining up with TRBD2. This CDR3 has 18 residues. From germline, CDR1 is SGDLS and CDR2 YYNGEE. With V trimmed by 0 bases and J by 2 bases, 5 bases remained unmatched. The CDR3, as DNA: TGTGCCAGCAGCGTAGAGGGACTAGCGGGATCGTCCAAAAACATTCAGTACTTC. It is translated as CASSVEGLAGSSKNIQYF.

The chain uses TRBV5-1 and TRBJ1-1, with D possibly matching TRBD1 (6 bases). The germline V gene encodes CDR1 SGHRS and CDR2 YFSETQ. V lost 0 bases and J lost 5, with 11 bases in between. The CDR3 length is 14 residues. CDR3 in DNA: TGCGCCAGCAGCTTGGAAAACAGGGAAACTGAAGCTTTCTTT. This translates into CASSLENRETEAFF. Based on the CDR3 plus reference TRBV5-1 and TRBJ1-1, the full variable domain is KAGVTQTPRYLIKTRGQQVTLSCSPISGHRSVSWYQQTPGQGLQFLFEYFSETQRNKGNFPGRFSGRQFSNSRSEMNVSTLELGDSALYLCASSLENRETEAFFGQGTRLTVV.

This clonotype was detected many times. V usage is TRBV5-1 and J usage is TRBJ1-4; 9 bases line up with TRBD1. The germline V gene encodes CDR1 SGHRS and CDR2 YFSETQ. CDR3 length equals 17 residues. Trimming cost V 0 bases and J 7 bases; bases outside gene matches: 10. The CDR3 sequence: CASSLDRGPVRGEKLFF. CDR3 DNA sequence: TGCGCCAGCAGCTTGGACAGGGGGCCTGTCAGGGGTGAAAAACTGTTTTTT.

This rearrangement joins TRBV3-1 to TRBJ1-2, with D unresolved. Germline V gene data show CDR1 as LGHDT and CDR2 as YNNKEL (reference sequence). Trimming took 5 bases from V and 4 from J, leaving 14 bases between them. The CDR3 extends over 14 amino acids. Here the CDR3 DNA reads TGTGCCAGCAGCTCCCCGGGTATAAGCTATGGCTACACCTTC. Translating gives CASSSPGISYGYTF.

This clonotype has more than one count but fewer than ten. J is TRBJ2-7 and V is TRBV10-3, with 8 positions matching TRBD1. Trimming removed 7 bases from V and 4 bases from J; junction bases left unmatched: 9. Per the germline V gene, CDR1 is ENHRY and CDR2 is SYGVKD. The CDR3 length is 14 residues. CDR3 region: CAITRDRQGYEQYF. The CDR3 DNA reads as TGTGCCATCACCCGGGACAGGCAAGGGTACGAGCAGTACTTC.

This clonotype was seen many times. The genes are TRBV29-1 and TRBJ2-7; either TRBD1 or TRBD2 may fit D (5 bases each). The CDR3 covers 12 residues. Trimming removed 4 bases at V and 9 bases at J, with 16 bases between. Germline V lookup: CDR1 SQVTM, CDR2 ANQGSEA. The DNA for the CDR3 is TGCAGCGTTGTAGGGGAAAGGACTGGGCAGTACTTC. The encoded protein is CSVVGERTGQYF.

This clonotype was counted a few times. The chain combines TRBV12-3 or TRBV12-4 with TRBJ1-5, with D perhaps matching TRBD1 (6 bases). This CDR3 has 16 amino acids. Trimming took off 7 bases at V and 0 bases at J, with 16 bases between the two ends. The CDR3 DNA sequence: TGTGCCAGCACCCAATGGGGGGCTCATAGCAATCAGCCCCAGCATTTT. This sequence encodes CASTQWGAHSNQPQHF.

This clonotype has just a few counts. V and J are TRBV12-3 or TRBV12-4 and TRBJ2-3; D is ambiguous. V was cut by 3 bases and J by 6 bases, with 13 bases left in between. CDR3 length: 14 amino acids. CDR3 nucleotides: TGTGCCAGCAGTTTCGTTGGTGGCCGGGATACGCAGTATTTT. Translation gives CASSFVGGRDTQYF.